This T cell receptor beta chain was obtained from a study of T cells in Graves' hyperthyroidism and ophthalmopathy. Study-wide results and limits: Ophthalmopathy and stable hyperthyroidism were separated by a 13 V-J model. Ophthalmopathy prediction by the model preceded onset by a median about 6 months.

Stable Graves' hyperthyroidism denoted no ophthalmopathy progression over 18 months. Patients aged 18 to 65 had newly diagnosed hyperthyroidism that had lasted under 2 months. This clonotype was seen ten or more times. Antigen unknown. From RNA transcripts, TCR beta CDR3 regions were amplified. The TCR CDR3 first-round RT-PCR relied on the HTBI primer set. TCRdb re-analysed the multiplex PCR reads in MiXCR, keeping a single row per CDR3 protein. The sample lists approximately 500,000 distinct CDR3 sequences; approximately 44% were seen once. This receptor was taken from a woman younger than 35 with Graves' hyperthyroidism. Sequencing used peripheral blood or thyroid tissue (not recorded which).

This CDR3 is CATSRARAGSNQETQYF. DNA for the CDR3: TGTGCCACCAGCAGAGCTAGGGCGGGAAGTAACCAAGAGACCCAGTACTTC. This rearrangement joins TRBV15 to TRBJ2-5; maybe TRBD2 (6 bases). Germline CDR1 reads LNHNV; CDR2 reads YYDKDF (reference sequence). The ends were cut back, 1 base at V and 0 bases at J, with 15 bases in the middle. The CDR3 extends over 17 amino acids.